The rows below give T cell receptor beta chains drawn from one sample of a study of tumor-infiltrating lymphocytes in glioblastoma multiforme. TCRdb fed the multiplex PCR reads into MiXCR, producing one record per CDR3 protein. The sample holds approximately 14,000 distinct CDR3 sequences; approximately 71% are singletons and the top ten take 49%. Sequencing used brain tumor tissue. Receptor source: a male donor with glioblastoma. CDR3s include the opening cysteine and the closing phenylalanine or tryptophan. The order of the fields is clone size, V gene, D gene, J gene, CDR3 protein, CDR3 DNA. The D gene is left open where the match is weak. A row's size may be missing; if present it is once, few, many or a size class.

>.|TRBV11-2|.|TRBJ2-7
CASSSGTTYEQYF
TGTGCCAGCAGCTCAGGGACAACCTACGAGCAGTACTTC
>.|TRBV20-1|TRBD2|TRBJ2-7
CSARGLAGGLYKQYF
TGCAGTGCTAGAGGGCTAGCGGGAGGGTTGTACAAGCAGTACTTC
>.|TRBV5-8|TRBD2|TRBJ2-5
CANSRAGTSDLMETQYF
TGTGCCAACAGCAGAGCCGGGACTAGCGATCTGATGGAGACCCAGTACTTC
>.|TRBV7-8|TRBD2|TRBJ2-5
CASSLDRLAGGEHQETQYF
TGTGCCAGCAGCTTGGATCGACTAGCGGGGGGCGAACACCAAGAGACCCAGTACTTC
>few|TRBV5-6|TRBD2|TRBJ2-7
CASSYGLAGVASYEQYF
TGTGCCAGCAGCTATGGACTAGCGGGAGTAGCCTCCTACGAGCAGTACTTC
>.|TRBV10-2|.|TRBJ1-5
CASIPLATRDQLQHF
TGCGCCAGCATACCCTTGGCGACAAGGGATCAGCTCCAGCATTTT
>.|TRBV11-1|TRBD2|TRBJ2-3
CTSSLGLAGSTDTRCF
TGTACCAGCAGCTTAGGACTAGCGGGGAGCACAGATACGCGGTGTTTT
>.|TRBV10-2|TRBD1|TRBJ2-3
CASSGTGGVTDTQYF
TGCGCCAGCAGTGGGACAGGGGGCGTCACAGATACGCAGTATTTT
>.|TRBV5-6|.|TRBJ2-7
CASSLEAEQYF
TGTGCCAGCAGCTTGGAAGCCGAGCAGTACTTC
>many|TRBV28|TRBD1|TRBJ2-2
CASSADRGTGELFF
TGTGCCAGCAGCGCAGACAGGGGGACCGGGGAGCTGTTTTTT
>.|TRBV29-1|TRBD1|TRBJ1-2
CSAPDRGYGYTF
TGCAGCGCTCCGGACAGGGGATATGGCTACACCTTC
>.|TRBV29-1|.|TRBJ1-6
CSVARDGESLLHF
TGCAGCGTTGCTAGGGACGGAGAATCACTCCTCCACTTT
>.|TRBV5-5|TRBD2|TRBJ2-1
CASSLSGSGDNEQFF
TGTGCCAGCAGCTTGAGCGGGAGTGGGGACAATGAGCAGTTCTTC
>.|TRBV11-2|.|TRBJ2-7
CASSQLTGHSYGQYF
TGTGCCAGCAGCCAGCTAACTGGACACTCTTACGGGCAGTACTTC
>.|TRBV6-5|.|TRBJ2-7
CASSSDRCSYEQYF
TGTGCCAGCAGCTCCGACAGGTGCTCCTACGAGCAGTACTTC
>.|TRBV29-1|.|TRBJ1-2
CSLGRNGYTF
TGCAGCCTTGGTCGGAATGGCTACACCTTC
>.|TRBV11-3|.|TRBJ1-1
CASSLGTARSTEAFF
TGTGCCAGCAGCTTAGGGACAGCTAGGAGCACTGAAGCTTTCTTT
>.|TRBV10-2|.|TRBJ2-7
CASSEAFGNEQYF
TGCGCCAGCAGTGAGGCGTTTGGTAACGAGCAGTACTTC
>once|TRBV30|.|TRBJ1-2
CAWSVSRHGYTF
TGTGCCTGGAGCGTTTCCCGACATGGCTACACCTTC
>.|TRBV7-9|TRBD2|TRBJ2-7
CANSLAGEAYEQYF
TGTGCCAACAGCTTAGCGGGGGAGGCATACGAGCAATACTTC
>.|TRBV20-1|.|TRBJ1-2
CSAPGSGCYGYTF
TGCAGTGCCCCGGGGAGCGGATGCTACGGCTACACCTTC
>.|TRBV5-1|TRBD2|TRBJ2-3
CASSPLAGAQTGTQYF
TGCGCCAGCAGCCCCTTAGCGGGGGCCCAAACGGGGACGCAGTATTTT
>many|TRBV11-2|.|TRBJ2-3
CATGAGATDTQYF
TGTGCCACCGGTGCGGGGGCCACAGATACGCAGTATTTT
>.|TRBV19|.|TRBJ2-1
CVSSPGGLNEQFF
TGTGTCAGTAGCCCCGGGGGGCTCAATGAGCAGTTCTTC
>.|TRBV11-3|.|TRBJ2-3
CAGSSVPDTQYF
TGTGCCGGCAGCTCAGTCCCAGATACGCAGTACTTT
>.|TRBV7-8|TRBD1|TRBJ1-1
CASSLAWGGQREAFF
TGTGCCAGCAGCTTAGCTTGGGGGGGACAGCGTGAAGCTTTCTTT
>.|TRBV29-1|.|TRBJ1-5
CSVGKGEGQPQHF
TGCAGCGTTGGTAAGGGGGAAGGTCAGCCCCAGCATTTT
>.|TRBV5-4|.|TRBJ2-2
CASSLGSSGNTGEMFF
TGTGCCAGCAGCTTAGGTTCTAGTGGAAACACCGGGGAGATGTTTTTT
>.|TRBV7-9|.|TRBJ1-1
CASSLGGFREVPSGDTETFF
TGTGCCAGCAGCTTGGGCGGGTTTAGGGAGGTCCCATCGGGCGACACTGAAACTTTCTTT
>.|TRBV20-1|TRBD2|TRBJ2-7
CSARDRVAGGYEQYF
TGCAGTGCTAGAGATCGAGTAGCGGGAGGGTACGAGCAGTACTTC
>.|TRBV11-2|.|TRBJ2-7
CDSSQRGQDYEQYF
TGTGACAGCAGCCAACGCGGCCAGGACTACGAGCAGTACTTC
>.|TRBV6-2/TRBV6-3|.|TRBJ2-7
CAGRLTETYEQYF
TGTGCCGGCAGACTCACAGAGACCTACGAGCAGTACTTC
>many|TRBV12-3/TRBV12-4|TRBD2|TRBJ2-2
CASRAGVDTGELFF
TGTGCCAGCAGGGCGGGAGTAGACACCGGGGAGCTGTTTTTT
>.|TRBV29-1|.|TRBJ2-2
CSVKRPGGETTGRLFF
TGCAGCGTCAAGCGTCCGGGGGGCGAGACGACCGGGCGGCTGTTTTTT
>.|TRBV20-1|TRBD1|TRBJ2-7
CSAKGQADYRQYF
TGCAGTGCTAAAGGACAGGCTGACTACAGGCAGTACTTC
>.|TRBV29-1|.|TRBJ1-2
CSVDPYGYTF
TGCAGCGTTGATCCCTATGGCTACACCTTC
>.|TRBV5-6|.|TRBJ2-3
CASSLFSGTSTDTQYF
TGTGCCAGCAGCTTATTCAGCGGTACTAGCACAGATACGCAGTATTTT
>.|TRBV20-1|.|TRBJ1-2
CSASRGQYGYTF
TGCAGTGCTAGCAGGGGCCAATATGGCTACACCTTC
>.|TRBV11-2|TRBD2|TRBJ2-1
CASSSRLAGYNEQFF
TGTGCCAGCAGCTCGAGACTAGCGGGATACAATGAGCAGTTCTTC
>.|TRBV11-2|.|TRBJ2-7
CASSLDTAVKEQYF
TGTGCCAGCAGCTTAGACACGGCCGTAAAGGAGCAGTACTTC
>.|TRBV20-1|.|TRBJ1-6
CSARGRGSVNSPLYF
TGCAGTGCTAGAGGTCGGGGTTCCGTGAATTCACCCCTATACTTT
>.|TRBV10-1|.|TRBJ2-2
CASGEFQSGELFF
TGCGCCAGCGGTGAGTTTCAGTCCGGGGAGCTGTTTTTT
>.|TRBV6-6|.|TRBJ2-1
CASSSRGSDNEQFF
TGTGCCAGCAGTTCCCGAGGGTCCGACAATGAGCAGTTCTTC
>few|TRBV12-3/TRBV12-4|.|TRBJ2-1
CASSLGLGVGEQFF
TGTGCCAGCAGTTTGGGTCTCGGGGTTGGAGAGCAGTTCTTC
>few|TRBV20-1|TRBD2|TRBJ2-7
CSARDLADKWEQYF
TGCAGCGCTAGAGACCTAGCGGATAAGTGGGAGCAGTACTTC
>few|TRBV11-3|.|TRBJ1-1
CASSLGPAEAFF
TGTGCCAGCAGCTTAGGACCGGCTGAAGCTTTCTTT
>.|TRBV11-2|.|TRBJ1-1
CASSFGAGGGTEAFF
TGTGCCAGCAGCTTTGGGGCCGGCGGAGGAACTGAAGCTTTCTTT
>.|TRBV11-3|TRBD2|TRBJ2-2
CASSHSGRNTGELFF
TGTGCCAGCAGCCATAGCGGGAGAAACACCGGGGAGCTGTTTTTT
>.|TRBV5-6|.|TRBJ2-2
CTSNLWGESGELFF
TGTACCAGCAACTTATGGGGAGAATCGGGGGAGCTGTTTTTT
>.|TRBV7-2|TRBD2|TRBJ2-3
CASSLGTSGAGDTQYF
TGTGCCAGCAGCTTAGGGACTAGCGGGGCGGGAGATACGCAGTATTTT
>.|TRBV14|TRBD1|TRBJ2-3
CVSSQKTGYEKDTQYF
TGTGTCAGCAGCCAAAAGACAGGGTACGAGAAAGATACGCAGTATTTT
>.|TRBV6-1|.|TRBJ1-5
CASSGPRSGNQPQHF
TGTGCCAGCAGTGGTCCCCGATCGGGCAATCAGCCCCAGCATTTT
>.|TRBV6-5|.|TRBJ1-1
CASSGITVNTEAFF
TGTGCCAGCAGTGGGATAACGGTTAACACTGAAGCTTTCTTT
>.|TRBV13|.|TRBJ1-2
CDSSRNVNYDYTF
TGTGACAGCAGCCGGAATGTAAACTATGACTACACCTTC
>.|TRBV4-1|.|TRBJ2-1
CASNQEEKPLNEQFF
TGCGCCAGCAACCAAGAGGAAAAGCCCCTTAATGAGCAGTTCTTC
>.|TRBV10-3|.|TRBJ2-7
CAISSKGPTYEQYF
TGTGCCATCAGCTCCAAGGGGCCAACCTACGAGCAGTACTTC
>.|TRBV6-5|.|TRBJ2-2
CASSRLDRAGELFF
TGTGCCAGCAGCCGACTAGATCGGGCCGGGGAGCTGTTTTTT
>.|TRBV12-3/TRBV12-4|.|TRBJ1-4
CASTGSSNEKLFF
TGTGCCAGCACGGGGTCGTCTAATGAAAAACTGTTTTTT